These T cell receptor beta chains were read from a single sample in a study of blood T cell repertoires in COVID-19. Method: immunoSEQ multiplex PCR; TCRdb's copy keeps in-frame clones and lacks some. The table records roughly 230,000 clones, 84% of them present only once. Source material: PBMCs or T cells enriched from blood (not recorded which). The receptors here all came from a man aged 50 or older who had recovered from COVID-19. The CDR3 runs from the conserved cysteine through the conserved F or W. Each record gives: D gene, J gene, clone size, V gene, CDR3 DNA, CDR3 protein. D genes are given only for firm matches. Some rows have no size entry. The others give once, few or many, or a class for an expanded clone.

TRBD1 | TRBJ2-1 | - | TRBV6-5 | TGTGCCAGCAATCCGGGACAGGGATACAATGAGCAGTTCTTC | CASNPGQGYNEQFF
- | TRBJ2-1 | - | TRBV18 | TGTGCCAGCTCCAAGGAGGATGAGCAGTTCTTC | CASSKEDEQFF
- | TRBJ2-5 | - | TRBV7-8 | TGTGCCAGCAGCTTAAGTACACCACAAGACCAAGAGACCCAGTACTTC | CASSLSTPQDQETQYF
TRBD1 | TRBJ1-2 | - | TRBV5-6 | TGTGCCAGCAGACGACAGGGGGCCGGCTATGGCTACACCTTC | CASRRQGAGYGYTF
- | TRBJ2-7 | - | TRBV19 | TGTGCCAGTAGTATTCAGGGTTCGAGCGAGCAGTACTTC | CASSIQGSSEQYF
TRBD2 | TRBJ2-1 | - | TRBV11-2 | TGTGCCAGCAGCTTAGGAGCTAGCGGGAGTCGCGATGAGCAGTTCTTC | CASSLGASGSRDEQFF
TRBD2 | TRBJ2-3 | - | TRBV7-3 | TGTGCCAGCAGCGCCCTCGGGGGGACCGTCCGCAGCACAGATACGCAGTATTTT | CASSALGGTVRSTDTQYF
- | TRBJ2-5 | - | TRBV7-8 | TGTGCCAGCAGCTTAGTGACAGCAAGCCAAGAGACCCAGTACTTC | CASSLVTASQETQYF
TRBD1 | TRBJ1-2 | once | TRBV9 | TGTGCCAGCAGCGTAGGATTTCAGGGGGTGGGCTACACCTTC | CASSVGFQGVGYTF
- | TRBJ1-3 | - | TRBV29-1 | TGCAGCGTTGATAATGGAAACACCATATATTTT | CSVDNGNTIYF
- | TRBJ2-1 | - | TRBV19 | TGTGCCAGTAGTATACGCTCCTACAATGAGCAGTTCTTC | CASSIRSYNEQFF
- | TRBJ1-1 | - | TRBV7-8 | TGTGCCAGCAGCTCCCTCCGGGAGGGGAACACTGAAGCTTTCTTT | CASSSLREGNTEAFF
TRBD1 | TRBJ1-6 | once | TRBV6-5 | TGTGCCAGCATCTTGACAGGGTATAATTCACCCCTCCACTTT | CASILTGYNSPLHF
TRBD2 | TRBJ2-3 | - | TRBV7-2 | TGTGCCAGCAGCAATGGACTAGCGGGAGCAGGGGATACGCAGTATTTT | CASSNGLAGAGDTQYF
TRBD2 | TRBJ2-2 | medium-sized | TRBV9 | TGTGCCAGCAGCGTTACTAGCGGGGGCCGGGGTACCGGGGAGCTGTTTTTT | CASSVTSGGRGTGELFF
- | TRBJ1-2 | once | TRBV27 | TGTGCCAGCAGTTTATCACGGGGGGCGGGTGGCTACACCTTC | CASSLSRGAGGYTF
- | TRBJ2-5 | - | TRBV5-1 | TGCGCCAGCAGCTTGCCCCCTCGAGCCACTTACGACTTC | CASSLPPRATYDF
TRBD1 | TRBJ1-6 | - | TRBV6-5 | TGTGCCAGCAAACGACAGGGGAACCCACCCCTCCACTTT | CASKRQGNPPLHF
- | TRBJ1-1 | - | TRBV3-1/TRBV3-2 | TGTGCCAGCAGCCAAGAACCCAGGGAAGAAGCTTTCTTT | CASSQEPREEAFF
TRBD1 | TRBJ1-1 | - | TRBV5-6 | TGTGCCAGCAGCTTCTTCTGGGACAGGGTAAGATTAGCTTTCTTT | CASSFFWDRVRLAFF
- | TRBJ2-1 | many | TRBV6-5 | TGTGCCAGCAGTTACCTTACTAGCTTGGGTGTGGGTGAGCAGTTCTTC | CASSYLTSLGVGEQFF
- | TRBJ1-1 | few | TRBV4-2 | TGTGCCAGCAGCCAAGGCTTACTGGTGAACACTGAAGCTTTCTTT | CASSQGLLVNTEAFF
- | TRBJ2-2 | - | TRBV3-1/TRBV3-2 | TGTGCCAGCAGGTCCAAGTGGCCCGGGGAGCTGTTTTTT | CASRSKWPGELFF
- | TRBJ2-7 | - | TRBV7-6 | TGTGCCAGCAGCCCAACGCTAGTGAGGTCCTACGAGCAGTACTTC | CASSPTLVRSYEQYF
TRBD1 | TRBJ1-4 | - | TRBV7-9 | TGTGCCAGCAGCTTAGGACCAGGCCAGGGGGGTGACGAAAAACTGTTTTTT | CASSLGPGQGGDEKLFF
- | TRBJ1-1 | - | TRBV5-1 | TGCGCCAGCACGGGTGGATCGACAGATTACACTGAAGCTTTCTTT | CASTGGSTDYTEAFF
TRBD1 | TRBJ2-5 | - | TRBV19 | TGTGCCAGTAGTATAGACATCCAGGGGGAGTACCAAGAGACCCAGTACTTC | CASSIDIQGEYQETQYF
- | TRBJ1-1 | - | TRBV29-1 | TGCAGCGTTGAGGGCACCGGACAGTCGAACACTGAAGCTTTCTTT | CSVEGTGQSNTEAFF
- | TRBJ1-1 | few | TRBV5-1 | TGCGCCAGCAGCTTGGACAGACTAGTAATGAACACTGAAGCTTTCTTT | CASSLDRLVMNTEAFF
- | TRBJ2-3 | - | TRBV5-1 | TGCGCCAGCAGCGTGGCAATCACAGATACGCAGTATTTT | CASSVAITDTQYF
- | TRBJ1-1 | - | TRBV18 | TGTGCCAGCTCACCACTCGGGTCGAACACTGAAGCTTTCTTT | CASSPLGSNTEAFF
TRBD1 | TRBJ2-3 | - | TRBV5-4 | TGTGCCAGCAGCTTATGGACAGGTGACACAGATACGCAGTATTTT | CASSLWTGDTDTQYF
TRBD1 | TRBJ1-2 | once | TRBV28 | TGTGCCAGCACGACCGCCGGGACAGGGGGTGACTATGGCTACACCTTC | CASTTAGTGGDYGYTF
TRBD1 | TRBJ1-2 | - | TRBV30 | TGTGCCTGGACCCTTCAGGGGGTCAATGGCTACACCTTC | CAWTLQGVNGYTF
TRBD2 | TRBJ2-1 | - | TRBV3-1/TRBV3-2 | TGTGCCAGCAGCCACGGACTAGCGGGGTCCTACAATGAGCAGTTCTTC | CASSHGLAGSYNEQFF
- | TRBJ1-2 | - | TRBV7-2 | TGTGCCAGCAGCTTAGCCTCCGGGAGTTACTATGGCTACACCTTC | CASSLASGSYYGYTF